One and the same sample provided the 29 T cell receptor beta chains below, sequenced in a study of blood T cell repertoires in COVID-19. Only in-frame clones appear in the TCRdb table, and some are missing; sequencing was by immunoSEQ multiplex PCR. Of about 430,000 clones listed, around nine tenths are singletons. The sequenced material came from PBMCs or T cells enriched from blood (not recorded which). The receptors were sampled from a woman aged 18-29 years who had been exposed to COVID-19.

This rearrangement joins TRBV19 to TRBJ2-1; TRBD1 matches 8 bases. With V trimmed by 1 base and J by 4 bases, 12 bases remained unmatched. The CDR3 is 18 residues long. Germline V gene lookup returns CDR1 LNHDA and CDR2 SQIVND (reference sequence). The CDR3 DNA is TGTGCCAGTAGTATAGTCGCAGGGGGCGCGGAGTGGTACAATGAGCAGTTCTTC. Its protein product is CASSIVAGGAEWYNEQFF.

The chain is built from TRBV6-5 and TRBJ1-5; 7 nucleotides line up with TRBD1. Germline CDR1 MNHEY, CDR2 SVGAGI. V was pared by 4 bases and J by 2 bases, with 2 bases of the junction left unmatched. CDR3 length: 14 residues. The CDR3 DNA sequence: TGTGCCAGCAGTTCAGGGGGAGGCAATCAGCCCCAGCATTTT. Its translation: CASSSGGGNQPQHF.

The V call is TRBV4-1, the J call TRBJ2-3; 9 positions agree with TRBD2. The ends lost 3 bases at V and 0 bases at J; junction bases unmatched: 1. Germline-derived CDR1 and CDR2 are MGHRA and YSYEKL. The CDR3 runs 15 residues. In DNA form, the CDR3 reads TGCGCCAGCAGCCAGCTAGCGGGGAGCACAGATACGCAGTATTTT. As protein: CASSQLAGSTDTQYF.

This clone was picked up a small number of times. This sequence joins TRBV10-3 and TRBJ1-6, with 8 bases identical to TRBD1. The junction had 9 bases not matched to a gene; V was cut back by 6 bases and J by 8 bases. The V gene's germline CDR1 is ENHRY and CDR2 SYGVKD. The CDR3 extends over 15 amino acids. CDR3 sequence reads: CAIRAPGQGHSPLHF. CDR3 DNA sequence: TGTGCCATCAGGGCCCCCGGACAGGGTCATTCACCCCTCCACTTT.

A few counts support this clone. The rearrangement uses TRBV5-1 and TRBJ1-6; D is unclear. Germline values: CDR1 SGHRS, CDR2 YFSETQ. Trimming took off 5 bases at V and 3 bases at J, with 12 bases between the two ends. This CDR3 is built from 15 residues. This CDR3 is CASRGSLDYNSPLHF. Here the CDR3 DNA reads TGCGCCAGCAGGGGATCACTAGACTATAATTCACCCCTCCACTTT.

The CDR3 nucleotides are TGTGCCAGCAGTTTTAGGTCGGGGAAAGGGTCCCAAGAGACCCAGTACTTC. The encoded protein is CASSFRSGKGSQETQYF. The V and J genes are TRBV28 and TRBJ2-5; a weak D match, TRBD2 (5 bases). Germline CDR1 MDHEN, CDR2 SYDVKM. V shed 3 bases and J shed 1 base, with 18 bases lying between them. The CDR3 contains 17 residues.

The gene calls are TRBV28 and TRBJ2-3; 7 bases agree with TRBD2. This CDR3 is built from 12 residues. V shed 5 bases, J shed 14 bases, and the junction held 10 bases outside the gene matches. The germline gives CDR1 MDHEN, CDR2 SYDVKM. The CDR3 sequence is CASSPSSGTRYF. Here the CDR3 DNA reads TGTGCCAGCAGTCCCTCCAGCGGGACCCGGTATTTT.

The gene calls are TRBV5-1 and TRBJ2-5, with D possibly matching TRBD2 (7 bases). Germline V lookup: CDR1 SGHRS, CDR2 YFSETQ. V lost 0 bases, J lost 2 bases, and 17 bases lay in between. The CDR3 loop spans 17 amino acids. The CDR3 here is CASSLGGGAPTQETQYF. CDR3 nucleotides: TGCGCCAGCAGCTTGGGAGGGGGGGCCCCAACTCAAGAGACCCAGTACTTC.

V is TRBV28 and J is TRBJ1-5; 7 bases match TRBD1. V shed 3 bases and J 7 bases; nucleotides not matched to a gene: 9. Germline V CDR1 and CDR2: MDHEN, SYDVKM. There are 15 residues in the CDR3. The CDR3 here is CASSFQTGIGQPQHF. The CDR3 DNA reads as TGTGCCAGCAGTTTCCAGACAGGGATCGGGCAGCCCCAGCATTTT.

The gene calls are TRBV19 and TRBJ2-7; TRBD2 aligns across 9 bases. The CDR3 spans 14 residues. V shed 5 bases, J shed 2 bases, and the junction held 4 bases outside the gene matches. Germline-derived CDR1 and CDR2 are LNHDA and SQIVND (reference sequence). In DNA form, the CDR3 reads TGTGCCAGTAGTCGCAGCGGGAGGACCTACGAGCAGTACTTC. Translating it yields CASSRSGRTYEQYF.

The J gene is TRBJ2-5, the V gene TRBV19; D is perhaps TRBD2 (6 bases). The germline V gene has CDR1 LNHDA and CDR2 SQIVND (reference sequence). The CDR3 sequence is 15 residues long. V lost 1 base to trimming and J lost 4 bases, with 13 bases between them. The CDR3 protein is CASSIGGVGGETQYF. The CDR3 DNA reads as TGTGCCAGTAGTATAGGGGGAGTGGGGGGAGAGACCCAGTACTTC. Full variable domain (missing parts from reference TRBV19 and TRBJ2-5): DGGITQSPKYLFRKEGQNVTLSCEQNLNHDAMYWYRQDPGQGLRLIYYSQIVNDFQKGDIAEGYSVSREKKESFPLTVTSAQKNPTAFYLCASSIGGVGGETQYFGPGTRLLVL.

This clone has more than one count but fewer than ten. The chain employs TRBV7-3 and TRBJ2-5, with a weak D call TRBD2 (5 bases). Germline CDR1 SGHTA, CDR2 FQGTGA. Between the trimmed V and J ends, which lost 0 bases and 5 bases, there was a span of 16 bases. CDR3 length: 16 amino acids. The CDR3 sequence is CASSLTKTGSQETQYF. As DNA, the CDR3 is TGTGCCAGCAGCTTAACGAAAACGGGGAGTCAGGAGACCCAGTACTTC. The complete variable domain, with remaining parts taken from reference TRBV7-3 and TRBJ2-5, reads GAGVSQTPSNKVTEKGKYVELRCDPISGHTALYWYRQSLGQGPEFLIYFQGTGAADDSGLPNDRFFAVRPEGSVSTLKIQRTERGDSAVYLCASSLTKTGSQETQYFGPGTRLLVL.

The chain links TRBV10-3 to TRBJ2-3; D not certain. Trimming shortened V by 6 bases and J by 0 bases, and 10 bases separated the two germline ends. Germline assignment: CDR1 ENHRY and CDR2 SYGVKD. The CDR3 length is 14 residues. In DNA, the CDR3 is TGTGCCATCAGCACCCCTCGGAGCACAGATACGCAGTATTTT. Its protein product is CAISTPRSTDTQYF.

This chain links TRBV6-2 or TRBV6-3 with TRBJ2-7; 7 nucleotides line up with TRBD2. The CDR3 has 16 residues. J lost 0 bases, V lost 0 bases, and 5 bases had no gene match. Germline values: CDR1 MNHEY, CDR2 SVGEGT. CDR3 in amino acids: CASSYSTRLASYEQYF. CDR3 sequence (DNA): TGTGCCAGCAGTTACTCCACCCGACTAGCCTCCTACGAGCAGTACTTC.

The sample holds one count of this clone. J is TRBJ2-7 and V is TRBV19; 11 nucleotides align to TRBD2. The CDR3 loop spans 15 amino acids. CDR1 and CDR2 (germline): LNHDA, SQIVND (reference sequence). The V gene end was trimmed by 4 bases and the J gene end by 3 bases; junction bases not matched to a gene: 5. CDR3 residues: CASSSLTSGIYEQYF. The CDR3 bases are TGTGCCAGTAGTAGCCTGACTAGCGGGATCTACGAGCAGTACTTC.

V is TRBV27 and J is TRBJ2-3, with D perhaps TRBD1 (6 bases). The CDR3 is 15 amino acids. Trimming removed 4 bases from V and 3 bases from J, with 14 bases in between. Germline V lookup: CDR1 MNHEY, CDR2 SMNVEV (reference sequence). Here the CDR3 DNA reads TGTGCCAGCAGTTCCCTGACAGGTCTGACAGATACGCAGTATTTT. Amino acid sequence: CASSSLTGLTDTQYF.

V gene TRBV7-8 combines with J gene TRBJ1-4; D might be TRBD1 (5 bases). The V and J ends lost 3 bases and 6 bases respectively, with 8 bases between them. The CDR3 length is 13 residues. Germline V lookup: CDR1 SGHVS, CDR2 FQNEAQ. The CDR3, as DNA: TGTGCCAGCAGCTTCGGGGGTTATGAAAAACTGTTTTTT. This gives the protein CASSFGGYEKLFF. The variable domain in full, with the rest retrieved from reference TRBV7-8 and TRBJ1-4, is GAGVSQSPRYKVAKRGQDVALRCDPISGHVSLFWYQQALGQGPEFLTYFQNEAQLDKSGLPSDRFFAERPEGSVSTLKIQRTQQEDSAVYLCASSFGGYEKLFFGSGTQLSVL.

V gene TRBV7-6 combines with J gene TRBJ2-3; the match to TRBD2 covers 7 bases. The CDR3 has 15 amino acids. Germline V gene data show CDR1 as SGHVS and CDR2 as FNYEAQ. With V trimmed by 3 bases and J by 2 bases, 5 bases remained unmatched. CDR3 in amino acids: CASSFSGPITDTQYF. CDR3 nucleotides: TGTGCCAGCAGCTTTAGCGGGCCAATCACAGATACGCAGTATTTT.

The rearrangement uses TRBV6-5 and TRBJ1-3; 7 bases agree with TRBD1. Losses at the gene ends were 5 bases for V and 2 bases for J; bases not matched to a gene: 0. Germline values: CDR1 MNHEY, CDR2 SVGAGI. There are 13 residues in the CDR3. DNA of the CDR3: TGTGCCAGCAGTACAGGGGCTGGAAACACCATATATTTT. Amino acid sequence: CASSTGAGNTIYF.

This clone was observed once. This rearrangement joins TRBV28 to TRBJ1-1; possible D gene TRBD1, 6 bases. The CDR3 spans 17 residues. V was clipped by 7 bases and J by 3 bases, with 24 bases between them. Germline V gene data show CDR1 as MDHEN and CDR2 as SYDVKM. The chain's CDR3 is CASTLVGGPPRDTEAFF. The DNA of the CDR3 is TGTGCCAGCACCCTCGTCGGGGGGCCCCCGCGGGACACTGAAGCTTTCTTT. Based on the CDR3 plus reference TRBV28 and TRBJ1-1, the full variable domain is DVKVTQSSRYLVKRTGEKVFLECVQDMDHENMFWYRQDPGLGLRLIYFSYDVKMKEKGDIPEGYSVSREKKERFSLILESASTNQTSMYLCASTLVGGPPRDTEAFFGQGTRLTVV.

Note on this clone: Other DNA sequences within the sample encode an identical CDR3. The rearrangement joins TRBV18 to TRBJ1-1, with 9 nucleotides matching TRBD1. CDR1 is KGHSH and CDR2 is LQKENI in the germline V gene. The CDR3 has 15 amino acids. Losses at the gene ends were 2 bases for V and 1 base for J; bases not matched to a gene: 2. The CDR3 coding sequence is TGTGCCAGCTCACCATCGGGACAGGGGAACACTGAAGCTTTCTTT. Amino acids: CASSPSGQGNTEAFF.

The rearrangement joins TRBV5-1 to TRBJ1-1, with D perhaps TRBD1 (5 bases). The V and J ends lost 6 bases and 2 bases respectively, with 11 bases between them. Germline CDR1 SGHRS, CDR2 YFSETQ. The CDR3 is made up of 13 amino acids. The DNA for the CDR3 is TGCGCCAGCAACTTAAGGGGAAACACTGAAGCTTTCTTT. Translation gives CASNLRGNTEAFF.

The chain recombines TRBV2 with TRBJ2-5; a possible D gene is TRBD2 (6 bases). The CDR3 loop spans 16 amino acids. V was trimmed by 6 bases and J by 5 bases, leaving 22 bases between them. From germline, CDR1 is SNHLY and CDR2 FYNNEI. The CDR3 sequence: CASSGSWGVVEETQYF. DNA of the CDR3: TGTGCCAGCAGCGGCTCGTGGGGGGTCGTGGAGGAGACCCAGTACTTC.

The chain has TRBV9 and TRBJ2-7; tentative D call: TRBD1 (5 bases). Germline loops: CDR1 SGDLS, CDR2 YYNGEE. This CDR3 comprises 14 residues. V was clipped by 0 bases and J by 6 bases, with 13 bases between them. CDR3: CASSVEGDLGEQYF. The CDR3 DNA sequence: TGTGCCAGCAGCGTAGAAGGGGATCTCGGCGAGCAGTACTTC.

This clone was seen a single time. This chain uses TRBV4-1 with TRBJ2-3, with 10 bases matching TRBD2. The V gene's germline CDR1 is MGHRA and CDR2 YSYEKL. This CDR3 has 13 amino acids. Unmatched junction bases numbered 8, after V lost 6 bases and J lost 11 bases. The CDR3 DNA reads as TGCGCCAGCAGGACTCACCTAGCGGGAGAGCAGTATTTT. This sequence encodes CASRTHLAGEQYF.

This chain joins TRBV6-5 and TRBJ1-5; tentative D call: TRBD1 (6 bases). This CDR3 region has 15 residues. The germline V and J ends were trimmed by 6 bases and 0 bases, with 12 bases remaining between them. CDR1 is MNHEY, CDR2 SVGAGI, per germline. CDR3 in amino acids: CASSPDRNSNQPQHF. CDR3 coding DNA: TGTGCCAGCAGCCCGGACAGAAATAGCAATCAGCCCCAGCATTTT.

The chain combines TRBV14 with TRBJ2-7, with D perhaps matching TRBD1 (5 bases). Per germline, CDR1 SGHDN and CDR2 FVKESK. Trimming took off 2 bases at V and 2 bases at J, with 19 bases between the two ends. The CDR3 contains 17 residues. The chain's CDR3 is CASSQKTELRYPYEQYF. Here the CDR3 DNA reads TGTGCCAGCAGCCAAAAGACAGAGTTGCGGTATCCCTACGAGCAGTACTTC.

The chain has TRBV6-2 or TRBV6-3 and TRBJ2-3; a possible D gene is TRBD1 (5 bases). The CDR3 covers 14 residues. Germline CDR1 MNHEY, CDR2 SVGEGT. V lost 2 bases and J 3 bases, leaving 9 bases between the germline ends. The CDR3 DNA reads as TGTGCCAGCAGTTACAGGGGTGGGACAGATACGCAGTATTTT. Its protein is CASSYRGGTDTQYF.

The V and J genes are TRBV3-1 (or the pseudogene TRBV3-2) and TRBJ1-3; no clear D gene. V was cut by 3 bases and J by 4 bases, with 13 bases left in between. Germline V gene lookup returns CDR1 LGHDT and CDR2 YNNKEL (reference sequence). This CDR3 comprises 15 residues. The CDR3 DNA sequence: TGTGCCAGCAGCCAGACGTATGTCAGGGGAAACACCATATATTTT. It specifies CASSQTYVRGNTIYF.